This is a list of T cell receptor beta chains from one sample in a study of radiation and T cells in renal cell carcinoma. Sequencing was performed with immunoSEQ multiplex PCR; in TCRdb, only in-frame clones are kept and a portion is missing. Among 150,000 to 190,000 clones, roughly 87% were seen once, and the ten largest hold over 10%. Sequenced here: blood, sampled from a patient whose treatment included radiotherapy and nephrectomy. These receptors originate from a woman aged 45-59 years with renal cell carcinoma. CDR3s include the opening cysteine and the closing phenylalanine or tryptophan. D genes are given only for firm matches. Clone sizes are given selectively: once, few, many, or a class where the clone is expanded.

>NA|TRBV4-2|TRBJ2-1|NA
TGTGCCAGCAGCCCGGGGAAGGGAGACGAGCAGTTCTTC
CASSPGKGDEQFF
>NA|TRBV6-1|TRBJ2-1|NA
TGTGCCAGCAGTGAATCTGTTCTCGGGGGACCCTACAATGAGCAGTTCTTC
CASSESVLGGPYNEQFF
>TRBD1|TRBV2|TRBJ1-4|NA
TGTGCCAGCAGTGGGGCAGGGGGAAAGGAAAAACTGTTTTTT
CASSGAGGKEKLFF
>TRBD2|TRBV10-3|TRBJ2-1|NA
TGTGCCATCAGGGGACTAGCGGGGGGCAATGAGCAGTTCTTC
CAIRGLAGGNEQFF
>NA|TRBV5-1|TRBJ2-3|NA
TGCGCCAGCAGCTTGGCCTATGATGGGAATACGCAGTATTTT
CASSLAYDGNTQYF
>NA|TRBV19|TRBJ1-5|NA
TGTGCCAGTGAAGACAGCCTCTTCAATCAGCCCCAGCATTTT
CASEDSLFNQPQHF
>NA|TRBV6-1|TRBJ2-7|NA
TGTGCCAGCAGTGAAGCGGGCAGGGGACGGAAAACCTACGAGCAGTACTTC
CASSEAGRGRKTYEQYF
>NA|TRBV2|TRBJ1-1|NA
TGTGCCAGCAGTGATCCGAACACTGAAGCTTTCTTT
CASSDPNTEAFF
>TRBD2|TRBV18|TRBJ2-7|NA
TGTGCCAGCTCACCCAGCGGGGGGGCCATCTACGAGCAGTACTTC
CASSPSGGAIYEQYF
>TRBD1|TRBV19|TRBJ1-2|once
TGTGCCAGTAGCCCTCAAATCGACAGGGTACATGGCTACACCTTC
CASSPQIDRVHGYTF
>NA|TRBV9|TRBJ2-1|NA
TGTGCCAGCAGCCCCCAGGCTCGGGTTGGCCTCAATGAGCAGTTCTTC
CASSPQARVGLNEQFF
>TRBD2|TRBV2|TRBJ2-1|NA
TGTGCCAGCAGTTCCCGCGGGGGGGCTTATGAGCAGTTCTTC
CASSSRGGAYEQFF
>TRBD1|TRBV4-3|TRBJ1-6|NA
TGCGCCAGCAGCCAAGTTCGGACAGGGAACCCACCCCTCCACTTT
CASSQVRTGNPPLHF
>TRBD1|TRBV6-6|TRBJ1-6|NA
TGTGCTAGCAGTTATTCCCGGACAGGGGGTAATTCACCCCTCCACTTT
CASSYSRTGGNSPLHF
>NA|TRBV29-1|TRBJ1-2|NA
TGCAGCGTTCAGGGCTATGGCTACACCTTC
CSVQGYGYTF
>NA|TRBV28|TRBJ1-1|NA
TGTGCCAGCAGGGATACATTGAACACTGAAGCTTTCTTT
CASRDTLNTEAFF
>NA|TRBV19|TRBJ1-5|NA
TGTGCCAGTAGTACACCCAGACAGCTTTATAGCAATCAGCCCCAGCATTTT
CASSTPRQLYSNQPQHF
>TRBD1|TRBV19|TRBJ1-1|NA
TGTGCCAGTACCTCGGGGACAGGGGCGGTCACTGAAGCTTTCTTT
CASTSGTGAVTEAFF
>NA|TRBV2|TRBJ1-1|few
TGTGCCAGCAACAGACAGGTGAACACTGAAGCTTTCTTT
CASNRQVNTEAFF
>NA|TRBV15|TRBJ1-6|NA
TGTGCCACCAGCAGAGATGGGCAGGGAGGTTCACCCCTCCACTTT
CATSRDGQGGSPLHF
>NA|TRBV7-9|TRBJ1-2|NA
TGTGCCAGCAGCTTAGAGGCCTATGGCTACACCTTC
CASSLEAYGYTF
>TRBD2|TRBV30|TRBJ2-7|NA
TGTGCCTGGACGCTAGCGGGATACTACGAGCAGTACTTC
CAWTLAGYYEQYF
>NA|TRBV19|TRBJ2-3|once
TGTGCCAGTAGTATTTGGGGGGCAGATAAGGTTGGTACGCAGTATTTT
CASSIWGADKVGTQYF
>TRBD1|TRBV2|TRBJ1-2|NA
TGTGCCAGCAGTCAGACAGGGGGCCGTTATGGCTACACCTTC
CASSQTGGRYGYTF
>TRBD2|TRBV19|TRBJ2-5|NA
TGTGCCAGTAGCCCCAGGCTAGCGGGACAAGAGACCCAGTACTTC
CASSPRLAGQETQYF
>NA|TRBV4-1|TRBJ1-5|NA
TGCGCCAGCAGCCAGGATAGGAGCAATCAGCCCCAGCATTTT
CASSQDRSNQPQHF
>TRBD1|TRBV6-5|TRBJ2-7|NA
TGTGCCAGCAGTTCCTGGGACAGGGTTTACGAGCAGTACTTC
CASSSWDRVYEQYF